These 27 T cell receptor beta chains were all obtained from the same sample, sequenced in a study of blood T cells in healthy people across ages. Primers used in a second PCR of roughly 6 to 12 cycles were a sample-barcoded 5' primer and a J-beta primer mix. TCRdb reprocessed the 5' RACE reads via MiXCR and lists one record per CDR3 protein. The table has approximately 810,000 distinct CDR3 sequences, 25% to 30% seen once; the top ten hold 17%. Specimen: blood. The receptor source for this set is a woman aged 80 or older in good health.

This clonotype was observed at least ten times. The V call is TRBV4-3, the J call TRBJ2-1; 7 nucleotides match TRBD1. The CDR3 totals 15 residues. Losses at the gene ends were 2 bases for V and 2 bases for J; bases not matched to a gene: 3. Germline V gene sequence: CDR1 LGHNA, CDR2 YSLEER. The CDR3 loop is CASSQRQGTYNEQFF. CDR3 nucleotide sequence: TGCGCCAGCAGCCAAAGACAGGGTACCTACAATGAGCAGTTCTTC.

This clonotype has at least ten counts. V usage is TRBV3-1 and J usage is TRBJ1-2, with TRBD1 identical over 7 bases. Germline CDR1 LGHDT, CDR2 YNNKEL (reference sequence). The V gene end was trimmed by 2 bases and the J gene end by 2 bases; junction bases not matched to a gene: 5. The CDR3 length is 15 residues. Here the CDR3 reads CASSQNRGGNYGYTF. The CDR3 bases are TGTGCCAGCAGCCAAAACAGGGGAGGGAACTATGGCTACACCTTC.

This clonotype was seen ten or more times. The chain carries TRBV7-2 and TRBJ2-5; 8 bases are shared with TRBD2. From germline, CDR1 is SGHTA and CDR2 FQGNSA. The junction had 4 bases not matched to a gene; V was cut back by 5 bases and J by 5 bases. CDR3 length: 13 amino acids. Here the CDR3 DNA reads TGTGCCAGCAGCGAGGGACTAGTGGAGACCCAGTACTTC. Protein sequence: CASSEGLVETQYF.

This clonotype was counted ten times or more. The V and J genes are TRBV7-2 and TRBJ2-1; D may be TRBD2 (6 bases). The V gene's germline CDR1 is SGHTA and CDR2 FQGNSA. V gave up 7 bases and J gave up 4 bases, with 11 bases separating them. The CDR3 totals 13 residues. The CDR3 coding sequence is TGTGCCAGCACACGGGGGTTTTACAATGAGCAGTTCTTC. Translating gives CASTRGFYNEQFF.

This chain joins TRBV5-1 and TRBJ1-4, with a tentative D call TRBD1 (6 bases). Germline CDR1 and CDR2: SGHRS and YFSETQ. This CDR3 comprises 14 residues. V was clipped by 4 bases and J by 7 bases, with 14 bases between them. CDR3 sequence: CASSVGQGSEKLFF. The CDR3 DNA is TGCGCCAGCAGCGTGGGTCAGGGGAGTGAAAAACTGTTTTTT.

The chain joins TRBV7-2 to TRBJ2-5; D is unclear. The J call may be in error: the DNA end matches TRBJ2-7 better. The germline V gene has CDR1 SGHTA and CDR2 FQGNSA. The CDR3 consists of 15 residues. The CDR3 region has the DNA TGTGCCAGCAGCTTAGGTCCCAGGTTCACCTACGAGCAGTACTTC. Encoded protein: CASSLGPRFTYEQYF.

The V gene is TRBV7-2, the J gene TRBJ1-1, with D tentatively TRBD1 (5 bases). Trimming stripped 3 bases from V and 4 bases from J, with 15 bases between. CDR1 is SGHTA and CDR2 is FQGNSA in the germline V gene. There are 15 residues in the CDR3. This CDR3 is CASSFRGGTVTEAFF. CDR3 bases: TGTGCCAGCAGCTTCCGGGGGGGAACGGTCACTGAAGCTTTCTTT.

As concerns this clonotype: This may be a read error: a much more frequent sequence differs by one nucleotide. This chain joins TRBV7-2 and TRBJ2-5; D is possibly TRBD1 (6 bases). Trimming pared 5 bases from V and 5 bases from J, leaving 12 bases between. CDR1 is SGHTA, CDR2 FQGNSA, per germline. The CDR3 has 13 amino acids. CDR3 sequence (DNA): TGTGCCAGCAGCCAGGGGACGTGGGAGACCCAGTACTTC. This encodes CASSQGTWETQYF.

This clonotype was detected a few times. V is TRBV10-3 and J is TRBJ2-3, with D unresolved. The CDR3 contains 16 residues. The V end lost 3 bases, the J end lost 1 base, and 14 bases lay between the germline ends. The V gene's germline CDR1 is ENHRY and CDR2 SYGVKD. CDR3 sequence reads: CAISEWDYQGTDTQYF. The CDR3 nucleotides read TGTGCCATCAGTGAATGGGATTACCAGGGCACAGATACGCAGTATTTT.

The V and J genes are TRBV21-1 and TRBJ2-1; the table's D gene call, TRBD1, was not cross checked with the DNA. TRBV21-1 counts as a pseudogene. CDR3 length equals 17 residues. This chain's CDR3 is CASNKAQGARGDNEQFF. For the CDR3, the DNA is TGTGCCAGCAACAAGGCCCAGGGGGCGAGGGGGGACAATGAGCAGTTCTTC.

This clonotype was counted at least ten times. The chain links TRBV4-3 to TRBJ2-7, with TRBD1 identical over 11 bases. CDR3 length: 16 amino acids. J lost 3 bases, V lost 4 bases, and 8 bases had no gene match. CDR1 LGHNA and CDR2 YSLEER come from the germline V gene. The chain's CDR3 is CASSLTQDRGLYEQYF. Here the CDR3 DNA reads TGCGCCAGCAGCCTAACTCAGGACAGGGGGCTCTACGAGCAGTACTTC.

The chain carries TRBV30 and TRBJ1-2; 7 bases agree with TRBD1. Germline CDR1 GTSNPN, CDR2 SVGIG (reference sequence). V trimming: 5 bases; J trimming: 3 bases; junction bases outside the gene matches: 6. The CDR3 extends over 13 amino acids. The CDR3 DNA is TGTGCCTGGGCGCTGACAGGGTACTATGGCTACACCTTC. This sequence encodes CAWALTGYYGYTF.

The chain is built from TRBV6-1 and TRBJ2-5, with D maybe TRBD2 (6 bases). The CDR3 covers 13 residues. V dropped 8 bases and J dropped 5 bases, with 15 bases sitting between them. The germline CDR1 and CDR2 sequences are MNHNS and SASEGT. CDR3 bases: TGTGCCAGCGGGGCTAGCGTTCGGGAGACCCAGTACTTC. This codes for CASGASVRETQYF.

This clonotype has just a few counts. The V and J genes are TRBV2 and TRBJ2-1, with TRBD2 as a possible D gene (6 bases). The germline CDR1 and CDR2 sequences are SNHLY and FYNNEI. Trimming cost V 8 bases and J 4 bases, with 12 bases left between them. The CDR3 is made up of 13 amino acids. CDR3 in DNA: TGTGCCAGCGTAATAGCGGTTTACAATGAGCAGTTCTTC. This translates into CASVIAVYNEQFF.

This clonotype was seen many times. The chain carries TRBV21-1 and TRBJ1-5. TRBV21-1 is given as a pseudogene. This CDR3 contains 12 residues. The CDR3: CASTQHNQPQHF. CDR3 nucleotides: TGTGCCAGCACCCAACACAATCAGCCCCAGCATTTT.

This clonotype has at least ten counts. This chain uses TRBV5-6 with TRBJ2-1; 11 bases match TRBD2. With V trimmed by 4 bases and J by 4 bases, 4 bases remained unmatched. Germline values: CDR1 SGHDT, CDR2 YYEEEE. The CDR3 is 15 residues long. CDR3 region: CASSETSGGYNEQFF. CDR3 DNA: TGTGCCAGCAGCGAAACTAGCGGGGGATACAATGAGCAGTTCTTC. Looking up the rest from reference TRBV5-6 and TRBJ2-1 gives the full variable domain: DAGVTQSPTHLIKTRGQQVTLRCSPKSGHDTVSWYQQALGQGPQFIFQYYEEEERQRGNFPDRFSGHQFPNYSSELNVNALLLGDSALYLCASSETSGGYNEQFFGPGTRLTVL.

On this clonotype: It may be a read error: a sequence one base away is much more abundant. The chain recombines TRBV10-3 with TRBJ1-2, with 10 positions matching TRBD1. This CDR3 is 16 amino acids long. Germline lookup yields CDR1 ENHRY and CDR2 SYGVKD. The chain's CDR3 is CAISEDPGTGVYGCTF. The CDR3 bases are TGTGCCATCAGTGAAGATCCGGGGACAGGGGTTTATGGCTGCACCTTC.

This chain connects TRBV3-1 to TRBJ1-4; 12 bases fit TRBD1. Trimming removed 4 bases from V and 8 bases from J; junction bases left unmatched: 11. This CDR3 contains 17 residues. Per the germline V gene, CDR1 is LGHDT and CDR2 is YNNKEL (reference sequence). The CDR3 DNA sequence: TGTGCCAGCAGCCTATTCTCCGGGACAGGGGGCGGAGAAAAACTGTTTTTT. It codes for CASSLFSGTGGGEKLFF. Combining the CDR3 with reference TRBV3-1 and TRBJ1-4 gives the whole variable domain DTAVSQTPKYLVTQMGNDKSIKCEQNLGHDTMYWYKQDSKKFLKIMFSYNNKELIINETVPNRFSPKSPDKAHLNLHINSLELGDSAVYFCASSLFSGTGGGEKLFFGSGTQLSVL.

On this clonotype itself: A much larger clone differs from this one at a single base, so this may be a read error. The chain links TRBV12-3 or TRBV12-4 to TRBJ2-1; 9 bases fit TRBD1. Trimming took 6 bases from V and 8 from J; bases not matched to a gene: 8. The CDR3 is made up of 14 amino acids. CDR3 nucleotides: TGTGCCAGCAGGTCCGGGACAGGGTCCCATGAGCAGTTCTTC. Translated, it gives CASRSGTGSHEQFF.

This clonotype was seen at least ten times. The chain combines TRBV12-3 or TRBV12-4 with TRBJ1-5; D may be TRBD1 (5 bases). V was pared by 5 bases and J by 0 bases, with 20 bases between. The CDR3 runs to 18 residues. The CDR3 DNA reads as TGTGCCAGCAGTCGTAAGGGAGGGACGGGCATTAGCAATCAGCCCCAGCATTTT. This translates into CASSRKGGTGISNQPQHF.

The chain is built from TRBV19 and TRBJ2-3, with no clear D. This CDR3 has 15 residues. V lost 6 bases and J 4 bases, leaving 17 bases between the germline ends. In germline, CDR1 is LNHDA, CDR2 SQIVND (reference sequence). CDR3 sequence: CASRPFPRIPDTQYF. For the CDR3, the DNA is TGTGCCAGTAGACCTTTCCCCAGGATCCCAGATACGCAGTATTTT.

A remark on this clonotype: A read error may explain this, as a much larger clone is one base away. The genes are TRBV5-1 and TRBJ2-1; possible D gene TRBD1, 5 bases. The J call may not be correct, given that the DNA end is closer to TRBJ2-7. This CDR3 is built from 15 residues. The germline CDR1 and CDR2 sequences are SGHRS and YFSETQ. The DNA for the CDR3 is TGCGCCAGCAGCTTGGTAGACAGCTCCTACAATGAGCAGTACTTC. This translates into CASSLVDSSYNEQYF.

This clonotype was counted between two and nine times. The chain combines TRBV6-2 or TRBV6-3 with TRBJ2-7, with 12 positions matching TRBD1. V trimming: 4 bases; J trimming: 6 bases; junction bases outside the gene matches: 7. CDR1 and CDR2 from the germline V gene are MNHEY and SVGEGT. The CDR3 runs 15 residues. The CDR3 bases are TGTGCCAGCAGTTCCAGGGACAGGGGGCGGACCGAGCAGTACTTC. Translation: CASSSRDRGRTEQYF.

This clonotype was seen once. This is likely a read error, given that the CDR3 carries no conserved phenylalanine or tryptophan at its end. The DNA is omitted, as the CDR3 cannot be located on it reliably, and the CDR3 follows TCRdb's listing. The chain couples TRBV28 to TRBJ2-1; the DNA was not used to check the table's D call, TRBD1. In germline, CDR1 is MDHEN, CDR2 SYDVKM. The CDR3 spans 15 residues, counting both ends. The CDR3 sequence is CASSLGQGVGYTFGS.

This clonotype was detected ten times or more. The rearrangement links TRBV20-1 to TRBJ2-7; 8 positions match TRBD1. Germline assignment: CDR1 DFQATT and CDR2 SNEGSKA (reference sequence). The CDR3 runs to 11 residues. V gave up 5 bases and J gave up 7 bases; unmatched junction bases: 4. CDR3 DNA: TGCAGTGCTGGACAGGGTAAAGAGCAGTACTTC. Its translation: CSAGQGKEQYF.

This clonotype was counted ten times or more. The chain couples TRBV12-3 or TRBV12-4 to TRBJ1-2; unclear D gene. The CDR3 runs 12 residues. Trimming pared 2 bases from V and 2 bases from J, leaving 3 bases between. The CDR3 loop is CASSLRNYGYTF. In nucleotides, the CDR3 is TGTGCCAGCAGTTTAAGGAACTATGGCTACACCTTC.

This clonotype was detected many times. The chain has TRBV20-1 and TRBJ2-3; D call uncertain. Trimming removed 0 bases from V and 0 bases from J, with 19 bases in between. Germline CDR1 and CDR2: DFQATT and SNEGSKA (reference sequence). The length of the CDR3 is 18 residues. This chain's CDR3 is CSARDRRTDRMSTDTQYF. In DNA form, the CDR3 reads TGCAGTGCTAGAGATCGAAGGACCGACCGGATGAGCACAGATACGCAGTATTTT.